The 19 T cell receptor delta chains presented below share a single source sample, sequenced in a study of γδ T cells in repeated Plasmodium falciparum infection. TCRdb re-analyzed the multiplex PCR reads via CATT. The repertoire holds 45,000 to 50,000 delta-chain clones, about 1.5% seen once, with about 8.6% in the top ten. Gammadelta T cells were flow-sorted from PBMC into Vgamma9/Vdelta2+ and Vdelta2-negative populations for bulk analysis. The sample consisted of gamma-delta T cells from blood. These receptors were collected from a pool of human donors (malaria-infected and uninfected, not separated).

In this sample, this clone turned up a few times. The chain employs TRDV1 and TRDJ1, with 8 bases aligning to TRDD2. No J gene is reported in TCRdb; it was inferred here by comparing the DNA with germline. Trimming took 3 bases from V and 4 from J; bases not matched to a gene: 16. Looked up from germline, CDR1 is TSWWSYY and CDR2 is QGS. The CDR3 runs to 18 residues. The CDR3 DNA follows: TGTGCTCTTGGGGACTTCCTACGCCCGAGGGGGGCGGGCGATAAACTCATCTTT. Its protein product is CALGDFLRPRGAGDKLIF.

This clone was detected only a few times. One base away lies a much larger clone, so this may be a sequencing read error. CDR3: CALHPFPKLGDADKLIF. CDR3 nucleotide sequence: TGTGCTCTTCACCCGTTTCCTAAACTAGGGGACGCCGATAAACTCATCTTT. V and J are TRDV1 and TRDJ1; a possible D gene is TRDD2 (6 bases). TCRdb offers no J gene call, so here the DNA was matched to germline to obtain one. Trimming stripped 8 bases from V and 3 bases from J, with 25 bases between. Germline CDR1 reads TSWWSYY; CDR2 reads QGS. This CDR3 has 17 residues.

This clone was observed a few times. The TCRdb protein comes from a much larger clone and disagrees with this DNA's translation at residue 15, likely due to a read error; the protein given here is derived from the DNA. This CDR3 reads CALFTAPSYLRPTGPYTDKLIF. CDR3 sequence (DNA): TGTGCTCTTTTTACCGCACCTTCTTACCTACGCCCTACGGGGCCTTACACCGATAAACTCATCTTT. This sequence joins TRDV1 and TRDJ1, with a tentative D call TRDD2 (5 bases). TCRdb is silent on the J gene; assignment here came from matching the DNA to germline. The V end lost 8 bases, the J end lost 0 bases, and 37 bases lay between the germline ends. The germline V gene has CDR1 TSWWSYY and CDR2 QGS. CDR3 length: 22 amino acids.

This clone was seen only a few times. The protein TCRdb gives is from a much larger clone and does not agree with this DNA's translation at residue 5, likely a read error; the protein shown here comes from the DNA. The rearrangement links TRDV1 to TRDJ1; 7 bases align to TRDD2. CDR1 and CDR2 from the germline V gene are TSWWSYY and QGS. J lost 7 bases, V lost 3 bases, and 17 bases had no gene match. The CDR3 runs 17 residues. The CDR3 nucleotides are TGTGCTCTTGGGGATTCCGATCACTTCCTATCTAACGGTAAACTCATCTTT. Translating gives CALGDSDHFLSNGKLIF.

About this clone itself: This DNA translates differently at residue 3 from the TCRdb protein, which is that of a much larger clone; a read error is likely, and the protein shown is the DNA's own translation. V and J are TRDV1 and TRDJ1; D is perhaps TRDD3 (6 bases). The J gene is not listed in TCRdb, so it was assigned here from a DNA match to germline. The CDR3 totals 15 residues. Germline assignment: CDR1 TSWWSYY and CDR2 QGS. The CDR3 DNA reads TGTGCTCCTGGGGTCTTGGGGTACCTGTGGGGACAACTCATCTTT. Protein: CAPGVLGYLWGQLIF.

This clone was detected a few times. The protein in TCRdb stems from a much larger clone and differs at residue 7 from this DNA's translation, likely a read error; here the protein is translated from the DNA. This chain uses TRDV1 with TRDJ1; 8 bases agree with TRDD3. The J gene was not available in TCRdb and was assigned here by matching the DNA to germline segments. The length of the CDR3 is 17 residues. V shed 3 bases and J 0 bases; nucleotides not matched to a gene: 9. Germline CDR1 and CDR2: TSWWSYY and QGS. This chain's CDR3 is CALGEPAVGDDTDKLIF. The CDR3 nucleotides read TGTGCTCTTGGGGAGCCTGCGGTGGGGGATGACACCGATAAACTCATCTTT.

There are many counts of this clone. The chain uses TRDV1 and TRDJ1; the D call may be TRDD2 or TRDD3 (7 bases each). In germline, CDR1 is TSWWSYY, CDR2 QGS. Trimming stripped 3 bases from V and 8 bases from J, with 19 bases between. The CDR3 runs to 15 residues. The CDR3 reads CALGETFLDWGKLIF. The CDR3 DNA sequence: TGTGCTCTTGGGGAGACCTTCCTTGACTGGGGAAAACTCATCTTT.

This clone appeared a few times. This DNA translates differently at residue 12 from the TCRdb protein, which is that of a much larger clone; a read error is likely, and the protein shown is the DNA's own translation. The V gene is TRDV1, the J gene TRDJ1; 7 nucleotides align to TRDD3. In the absence of a J gene in TCRdb, the DNA was matched to germline to assign it here. CDR3 length equals 15 residues. Per the germline V gene, CDR1 is TSWWSYY and CDR2 is QGS. The CDR3 reads CALGERGIHTDRLIF. DNA for the CDR3: TGTGCTCTTGGGGAACGAGGGATACACACCGATAGACTCATCTTT.

About this clone: TCRdb records a much larger clone's protein for this DNA, with a difference at residue 9 that likely arises from a read error; the protein given is the translation of the DNA. The chain employs TRDV2 and TRDJ1; 9 nucleotides agree with TRDD3. V trimming: 4 bases; J trimming: 1 base; junction bases outside the gene matches: 6. Looked up from germline, CDR1 is GEAIGNYY and CDR2 is EKD. CDR3 size: 15 residues. This CDR3 is CACEPLGDSTDKLIF. As DNA, the CDR3 is TGTGCCTGTGAGCCTCTGGGGGATTCCACCGATAAACTCATCTTT.

As to this clone: TCRdb has a much larger clone's protein, which differs at residue 20 from the translation of this DNA, likely because of a read error; what is shown is the protein translated from the DNA. The V gene is given as TRDV1, and no J gene call is available; TRDD3 is the table's D call, not checked against the DNA. The CDR3 length is 22 residues. Germline V gene sequence: CDR1 TSWWSYY, CDR2 QGS. The CDR3 DNA reads TGTGCTCTTGGGGAACGGGAGTACTGGGGGATAAGTAGCTCCTGGGACACCCGACAGGTGTTTTTC. Protein product: CALGEREYWGISSSWDTRQVFF.

This clone was observed many times. This sequence is one base from a far larger clone and is likely a read error. The rearrangement joins TRDV1 to TRDJ4, with TRDD3 matching over 9 bases. The CDR3 has 19 amino acids. Per the germline V gene, CDR1 is TSWWSYY and CDR2 is QGS. As DNA, the CDR3 is TGTGCTCTTGGGGTGAGCTTCCCACCCCGTACTGGGGGAGACAGAACCCTGATCTTT. Translated, it gives CALGVSFPPRTGGDRTLIF.

As for this clone: This likely stems from a read error, as it lies one base from a far larger clone. Other DNA variants within this sample encode the same CDR3. The rearrangement links TRDV1 to TRDJ1, with 8 bases fitting TRDD3. TCRdb records no J gene; here it was assigned by comparing the DNA to germline. V shed 3 bases, J shed 0 bases, and the junction held 27 bases outside the gene matches. This CDR3 spans 23 amino acids. Germline CDR1 is TSWWSYY and CDR2 is QGS. The CDR3, as DNA: TGTGCTCTTGGGGAGCGGAGGGGTACGAGTGGGATACGTGAAACTACGTACACCGATAAACTCATCTTT. Its translation is CALGERRGTSGIRETTYTDKLIF.

In the case of this clone: This likely stems from a read error, as it lies one base from a far larger clone. The sample has other DNA sequences that encode this CDR3 too. This rearrangement joins TRDV1 to TRDJ1, with 11 bases lining up with TRDD3. V gave up 4 bases and J gave up 1 base; unmatched junction bases: 26. The CDR3 is 23 residues long. Germline CDR1 TSWWSYY, CDR2 QGS. In DNA form, the CDR3 reads TGTGCTCTTGGGGCCCGTCCCCCTTCCCTCTGGTACTGGGGGATATATTCCACCGATAAACTCATCTTT. It yields the protein CALGARPPSLWYWGIYSTDKLIF.

In this sample, this clone turned up a few times. TCRdb's listed protein matches a much larger clone and diverges from this DNA's translation at residue 9, likely through a read error; the protein shown comes from the DNA. The chain joins TRDV1 to TRDJ1; the match to TRDD3 covers 9 bases. Since TCRdb gives no J gene, matching the DNA to germline was used here to assign it. CDR3 length equals 16 residues. Germline CDR1 reads TSWWSYY; CDR2 reads QGS. Trimming at V came to 2 bases and at J to 7 bases, leaving 11 bases not matched to a gene. CDR3 loop: CALGEGTGGPSGKLIF. For the CDR3, the DNA is TGTGCTCTTGGGGAAGGAACTGGGGGACCCTCCGGTAAACTCATCTTT.

In the case of this clone: The TCRdb record carries a much larger clone's protein, which differs from this DNA's translation at residue 9; a read error is the likely cause, and the protein listed here is the DNA translation. The gene calls are TRDV2 and TRDJ1; D not certain. TCRdb offers no J gene call, so here the DNA was matched to germline to obtain one. Trimming removed 5 bases from V and 8 bases from J, with 23 bases in between. From germline, CDR1 is GEAIGNYY and CDR2 EKD. The CDR3 extends over 15 amino acids. CDR3 nucleotides: TGTGCCTGTGTGAAGGTGACACCCTCGGTGGAGAAACTCATCTTT. Translating it yields CACVKVTPSVEKLIF.

This clone was counted a few times. TCRdb's entry gives the protein of a much larger clone, which mismatches this DNA's translation at residue 12, likely from a read error; the protein reported here is translated from the DNA. The CDR3 DNA is TGTGCTCTTGGGGAACATCGAGCGTTCTGGGGGGTCTACACCGATAAACTCATCTTT. Translating gives CALGEHRAFWGVYTDKLIF. V usage is TRDV1 and J usage is TRDJ1; 7 bases align to TRDD3. TCRdb gives no J gene; it was assigned here by matching the DNA to germline. Germline V CDR1 and CDR2: TSWWSYY, QGS. The V and J ends lost 1 base and 0 bases, in that order; junction bases with no gene match: 14. The CDR3 sequence is 19 residues long.

This clone was detected ten times or more. A far larger clone is a single base away, which makes a read error likely. Different DNA sequences within this sample yield the same CDR3. The V gene is TRDV2, the J gene TRDJ1, with 8 bases identical to TRDD3. The J gene, absent from TCRdb, was called here by matching the DNA to germline. The CDR3 covers 15 residues. CDR1 is GEAIGNYY and CDR2 is EKD in the germline V gene. V shed 3 bases and J 9 bases; nucleotides not matched to a gene: 14. The chain's CDR3 is CACDLLGGPVSELIF. The CDR3 DNA sequence: TGTGCCTGTGACCTACTGGGGGGGCCGGTGTCGGAACTCATCTTT.

Turning to this clone: The TCRdb protein comes from a much larger clone and disagrees with this DNA's translation at residue 5, likely due to a read error; the protein given here is derived from the DNA. The rearrangement uses TRDV1 and TRDJ1, with D unresolved. Here the J gene came from matching the DNA to germline, since TCRdb omits it. Germline V gene lookup returns CDR1 TSWWSYY and CDR2 QGS. With 4 bases removed from V and 1 base from J, the gap between germline ends came to 19 bases. The CDR3 consists of 17 residues. The CDR3 sequence: CALGGPLTRTPTDKLIF. CDR3 DNA sequence: TGTGCTCTTGGGGGACCCCTAACCCGTACCCCCACCGATAAACTCATCTTT.

A remark on this clone: A far larger clone is just one base off, so this is likely a read error. Within the sample, other DNA sequences also encode this same CDR3. The J gene is TRDJ1, the V gene TRDV2, with TRDD3 matching 10 bases. The J gene is absent in TCRdb and was assigned here via DNA matching to germline. Looked up from germline, CDR1 is GEAIGNYY and CDR2 is EKD. After removal of 0 bases from V and 1 base from J, the junction contained 13 bases not matched to a gene. The CDR3 runs to 19 residues. The CDR3 is CACDTLPPGGYGSTDKLIF. The DNA for the CDR3 is TGTGCCTGTGACACCCTGCCTCCTGGGGGATATGGAAGCACCGATAAACTCATCTTT.